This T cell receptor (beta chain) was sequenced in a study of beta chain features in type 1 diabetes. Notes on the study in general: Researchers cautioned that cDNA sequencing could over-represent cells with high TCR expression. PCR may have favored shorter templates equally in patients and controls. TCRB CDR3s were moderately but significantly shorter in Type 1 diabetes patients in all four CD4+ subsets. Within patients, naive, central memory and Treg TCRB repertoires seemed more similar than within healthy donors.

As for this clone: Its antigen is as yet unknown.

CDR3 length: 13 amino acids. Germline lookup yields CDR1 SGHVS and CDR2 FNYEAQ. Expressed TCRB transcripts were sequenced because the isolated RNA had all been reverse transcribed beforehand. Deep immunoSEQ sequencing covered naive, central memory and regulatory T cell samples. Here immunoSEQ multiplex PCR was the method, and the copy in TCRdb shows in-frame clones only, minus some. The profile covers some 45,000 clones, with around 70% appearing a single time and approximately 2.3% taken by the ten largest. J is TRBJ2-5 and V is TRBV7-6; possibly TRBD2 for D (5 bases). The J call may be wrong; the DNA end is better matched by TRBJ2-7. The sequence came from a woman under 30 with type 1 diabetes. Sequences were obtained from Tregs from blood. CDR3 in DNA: TGTGCCAGCAGCTTTGTGGGGAGCCACGAGCAGTACTTC. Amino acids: CASSFVGSHEQYF.